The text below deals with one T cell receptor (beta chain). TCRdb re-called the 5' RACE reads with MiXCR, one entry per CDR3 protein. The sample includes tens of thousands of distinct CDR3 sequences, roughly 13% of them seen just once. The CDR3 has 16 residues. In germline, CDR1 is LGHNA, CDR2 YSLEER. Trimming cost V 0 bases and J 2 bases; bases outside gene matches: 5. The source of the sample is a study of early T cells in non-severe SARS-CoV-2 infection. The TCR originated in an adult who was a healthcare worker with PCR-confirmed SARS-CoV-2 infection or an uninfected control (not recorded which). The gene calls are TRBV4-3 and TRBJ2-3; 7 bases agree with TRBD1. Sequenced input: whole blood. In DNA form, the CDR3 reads TGCGCCAGCAGCCAAGATCAAGGGACAGTCACAGATACGCAGTATTTT. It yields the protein CASSQDQGTVTDTQYF.